The T cell receptor beta chain described here comes from a study of cytomegalovirus exposure and HLA in healthy donors. J was trimmed by 2 bases and V by 6 bases; bases with no gene match: 4. The CDR3 sequence is 15 residues long. Germline V gene data show CDR1 as MGHRA and CDR2 as YSYEKL. General study results and limits: Common viral pathogens seemed, in a later analysis, to connect with several of the most significant clusters. TRBV6-2, TRBV6-3 and some other V segments were unresolvable in 87-base-pair reads. Earlier findings revealed that most TCR beta V segments proved productive either about 87% or about 30% of the time.

13 Jbeta primers and 60 Vbeta primers were used for the PCR. TCRdb's table, derived via immunoSEQ multiplex PCR, lists solely in-frame clones and lacks some. The table lists approximately 120,000 clones, just under 70% of them singletons. With regard to this clone: Its antigen is undetermined.

The V and J genes are TRBV4-1 and TRBJ2-6; 7 nucleotides agree with TRBD2. The source of this sequence is a woman in her seventies in good health and CMV-seropositive. Sequencing was done on a sample of PBMCs. The CDR3 reads CASSLAGAGANVLTF. The DNA of the CDR3 is TGCGCCAGCAGTCTTGCGGGGGCTGGGGCCAACGTCCTGACTTTC.